This T cell receptor beta chain originates from a study of Graves' ophthalmopathy and Graves' hyperthyroidism. Regarding the study as a whole: Blood also harbored most expanded thyroid clonotypes above 0.001 frequency. A 13-signature model separated ophthalmopathy from stable hyperthyroidism, about 88% sensitivity, around 81% specificity.

CDR3 length: 14 residues. V was shortened by 3 bases and J by 5 bases, with 13 bases between the two germline ends. The sample holds a few counts of this clonotype. Its cognate antigen is unknown. Eligible hyperthyroidism cases comprised new diagnoses of under 2 months' duration in individuals aged 18 to 65. From RNA, the CDR3 regions of TCR beta chains were amplified and sequenced. Scientists carried out first-round RT-PCR using HTBI primers and then a second-round multiplex PCR. TCRdb reprocessed the multiplex PCR reads with MiXCR, giving one entry per CDR3 protein. The sample has around 400,000 distinct CDR3 sequences; roughly 20% are singletons.

The sequence came from a woman aged 18-29 years with stable Graves' hyperthyroidism. The gene calls are TRBV12-3 or TRBV12-4 and TRBJ2-5, with a possible D match to TRBD1 (6 bases). Sequenced: peripheral blood. The CDR3 sequence is CASSFLGGGETQYF. In nucleotides, the CDR3 is TGTGCCAGCAGTTTCCTAGGGGGTGGGGAGACCCAGTACTTC.